These 32 T cell receptor beta chains were all obtained from the same sample, sequenced in a study of blood T cell repertoires in COVID-19 (dated by TCRdb to 2018 to 2020). Library generation was performed with the immunoSEQ multiplex PCR assay. In TCRdb, the immuneACCESS table is reduced to in-frame sequences with V and J assigned. These tables do not hold every clone; where another copy was compared, an unresolved V gene accounts for under half, and the others remain unexplained. The sample table shows roughly 200,000 clones, and 87% are seen once. Approximately 6.2% of the sample lies in the top ten. The specimen sequenced was peripheral blood. Receptors were obtained from a man aged 60 to 69 who had recovered from COVID-19.

This rearrangement joins TRBV4-2 to TRBJ1-2, with TRBD1 matching over 9 bases. CDR1 is LGHNA, CDR2 YNFKEQ, per germline. CDR3 length: 13 residues. The V gene end was trimmed by 2 bases and the J gene end by 6 bases; junction bases not matched to a gene: 1. CDR3 coding DNA: TGTGCCAGCAGCCAACGGACAGGGGATGGCTACACCTTC. It codes for CASSQRTGDGYTF.

This rearrangement joins TRBV19 to TRBJ1-2; D is possibly TRBD1 (5 bases). The V gene's germline CDR1 is LNHDA and CDR2 SQIVND (reference sequence). Trimming took off 3 bases at V and 7 bases at J, with 15 bases between the two ends. CDR3 length equals 14 residues. The CDR3 DNA reads TGTGCCAGTAGTATTAAGGGCAGGGCCAGTGGCTACACCTTC. Amino acid sequence: CASSIKGRASGYTF.

The chain joins TRBV24-1 to TRBJ2-3, with 7 bases matching TRBD1. The CDR3 loop spans 16 amino acids. V gave up 4 bases and J gave up 0 bases; unmatched junction bases: 6. The germline V gene encodes CDR1 KGHDR and CDR2 SFDVKD. The DNA of the CDR3 is TGTGCCACCAGTGACTCCTTGGGACAGAGCACAGATACGCAGTATTTT. Encoded protein: CATSDSLGQSTDTQYF.

V gene TRBV7-3 combines with J gene TRBJ2-6, with D hard to call. This CDR3 has 21 residues. Trimming took off 2 bases at V and 0 bases at J, with 23 bases between the two ends. CDR1 is SGHTA, CDR2 FQGTGA, per germline. The CDR3 sequence: CASSLEPPGGGLVSGANVLTF. The CDR3 DNA sequence: TGTGCCAGCAGCTTAGAGCCGCCGGGTGGTGGGTTGGTCTCTGGGGCCAACGTCCTGACTTTC.

CDR3 in amino acids: CAWSTMNTEAFF. Written as DNA, the CDR3 is TGTGCCTGGAGTACTATGAACACTGAAGCTTTCTTT. The V call is TRBV30, the J call TRBJ1-1; D uncertain. V was pared by 2 bases and J by 0 bases, with 4 bases between. Looked up from germline, CDR1 is GTSNPN and CDR2 is SVGIG (reference sequence). The length of the CDR3 is 12 residues.

V is TRBV5-1 and J is TRBJ1-2; D not certain. Germline lookup yields CDR1 SGHRS and CDR2 YFSETQ. The length of the CDR3 is 13 residues. Trimming stripped 1 base from V and 6 bases from J, with 10 bases between. In DNA form, the CDR3 reads TGCGCCAGCAGCTTGAGCGAGGTCCATGGCTACACCTTC. It yields the protein CASSLSEVHGYTF.

V is TRBV9 and J is TRBJ2-2; TRBD2 agrees at 12 bases. The CDR3 has 19 amino acids. The J segment lost 3 bases and the V segment lost 0 bases, leaving 9 bases of the junction unmatched. Germline V gene lookup returns CDR1 SGDLS and CDR2 YYNGEE. The CDR3 DNA is TGTGCCAGCAGCGTAGGCACTAGCGGGAGGTGGGATTACACCGGGGAGCTGTTTTTT. This encodes CASSVGTSGRWDYTGELFF.

The V and J genes are TRBV4-3 and TRBJ1-4; D is possibly TRBD1 (5 bases). Trimming stripped 4 bases from V and 7 bases from J, with 10 bases between. Germline V gene lookup returns CDR1 LGHNA and CDR2 YSLEER. This CDR3 has 13 amino acids. CDR3 amino acids: CASSLRGSEKLFF. CDR3 coding DNA: TGCGCCAGCAGCCTACGGGGGAGTGAAAAACTGTTTTTT.

V is TRBV6-5 and J is TRBJ2-1, with 10 bases fitting TRBD1. Trimming took 6 bases from V and 7 from J; bases not matched to a gene: 6. This CDR3 contains 14 residues. In germline, CDR1 is MNHEY, CDR2 SVGAGI. The CDR3 spells CASRRQGAGNEQFF. The CDR3 bases are TGTGCCAGCAGAAGACAGGGGGCCGGGAATGAGCAGTTCTTC.

This chain uses TRBV19 with TRBJ1-1; D perhaps matches TRBD1 (5 bases). The germline CDR1 and CDR2 sequences are LNHDA and SQIVND (reference sequence). This CDR3 is 13 amino acids long. The V end lost 7 bases, the J end lost 0 bases, and 9 bases lay between the germline ends. The DNA of the CDR3 is TGTGCCAGTAAGGGGCACGTGAACACTGAAGCTTTCTTT. It translates to CASKGHVNTEAFF.

The chain uses TRBV25-1 and TRBJ2-5; possible D gene TRBD2, 7 bases. V was trimmed by 8 bases and J by 5 bases, leaving 21 bases between them. Germline CDR1 reads MGHDK; CDR2 reads SYGVNS. CDR3 size: 15 residues. CDR3 residues: CASSRGGDLGETQYF. In DNA, the CDR3 is TGTGCCAGCTCGAGGGGGGGAGATTTAGGGGAGACCCAGTACTTC.

The rearrangement joins TRBV5-5 to TRBJ1-4, with 9 bases fitting TRBD1. Germline V gene sequence: CDR1 SGHKS, CDR2 YYEKEE (reference sequence). V shed 4 bases and J 7 bases; nucleotides not matched to a gene: 11. This CDR3 comprises 16 residues. The CDR3 sequence is CASSTRWTGEGEKLFF. CDR3 DNA sequence: TGTGCCAGCAGCACCCGGTGGACAGGGGAAGGTGAAAAACTGTTTTTT.

The V and J genes are TRBV28 and TRBJ2-5, with a tentative D call TRBD2 (5 bases). V was clipped by 8 bases and J by 2 bases, with 12 bases between them. The germline V gene encodes CDR1 MDHEN and CDR2 SYDVKM. This CDR3 has 13 amino acids. Here the CDR3 reads CASGRGVQETQYF. CDR3 DNA: TGTGCCAGCGGGAGAGGCGTGCAAGAGACCCAGTACTTC.

This clone turned up a few times. The J gene is TRBJ2-7, the V gene TRBV27; TRBD1 aligns across 9 bases. Germline values: CDR1 MNHEY, CDR2 SMNVEV (reference sequence). J was trimmed by 3 bases and V by 5 bases; bases with no gene match: 5. There are 14 residues in the CDR3. Here the CDR3 reads CASSPRDRDYEQYF. The CDR3 DNA is TGTGCCAGCAGTCCCCGGGACAGGGACTACGAGCAGTACTTC.

The V gene is TRBV3-1 (or the pseudogene TRBV3-2), the J gene TRBJ2-4, with TRBD1 identical over 9 bases. After removal of 0 bases from V and 1 base from J, the junction contained 1 base not matched to a gene. Germline-derived CDR1 and CDR2 are LGHDT and YNNKEL (reference sequence). The CDR3 runs 16 residues. The CDR3: CASSQEGTGAKNIQYF. In DNA form, the CDR3 reads TGTGCCAGCAGCCAAGAAGGGACAGGGGCCAAAAACATTCAGTACTTC.

As to this clone: Other nucleotide sequences from this sample produce the same CDR3. This chain connects TRBV5-1 to TRBJ1-6; 10 nucleotides agree with TRBD1. From germline, CDR1 is SGHRS and CDR2 YFSETQ. J gave up 7 bases and V 5 bases, and 3 bases lay outside the gene matches. The CDR3 has 14 amino acids. This chain's CDR3 is CASSPGQGNSPLHF. The DNA for the CDR3 is TGCGCCAGCAGTCCGGGACAGGGGAATTCACCCCTCCACTTT.

The rearrangement links TRBV11-1 to TRBJ1-4, with 7 bases matching TRBD1. Germline CDR1 SGHAT, CDR2 FQDESV (reference sequence). V was pared by 5 bases and J by 3 bases, with 6 bases of the junction left unmatched. The CDR3 runs 15 residues. Here the CDR3 DNA reads TGTGCCAGCAGCCTTCACAGGGGATCTAATGAAAAACTGTTTTTT. Translation gives CASSLHRGSNEKLFF. Full variable domain (outside the CDR3, taken from reference TRBV11-1 and TRBJ1-4): EAEVAQSPRYKITEKSQAVAFWCDPISGHATLYWYRQILGQGPELLVQFQDESVVDDSQLPKDRFSAERLKGVDSTLKIQPAELGDSAMYLCASSLHRGSNEKLFFGSGTQLSVL.

The V gene is TRBV9, the J gene TRBJ1-3, with D perhaps matching TRBD1 (6 bases). CDR1 is SGDLS, CDR2 YYNGEE, per germline. The CDR3 is made up of 17 amino acids. Trimming removed 4 bases at V and 2 bases at J, with 19 bases between. The CDR3 DNA reads as TGTGCCAGCAGCCCACAATCGGGGGGCTTTGCTGGAAACACCATATATTTT. It is translated as CASSPQSGGFAGNTIYF.

This chain joins TRBV7-9 and TRBJ2-7; 7 bases align to TRBD2. Trimming cost V 0 bases and J 6 bases; bases outside gene matches: 2. Germline values: CDR1 SEHNR, CDR2 FQNEAQ (reference sequence). CDR3 length equals 13 residues. The CDR3 bases are TGTGCCAGCAGCTTAGCGGGAGGGCCCGAGCAGTACTTC. Translated: CASSLAGGPEQYF.

The gene calls are TRBV18 and TRBJ1-1, with 7 bases matching TRBD1. Germline V gene data show CDR1 as KGHSH and CDR2 as LQKENI. The CDR3 extends over 15 amino acids. J gave up 7 bases and V 4 bases, and 12 bases lay outside the gene matches. The CDR3 sequence: CASSLGTAGEDEAFF. CDR3 sequence (DNA): TGTGCCAGCTCACTAGGGACAGCGGGCGAGGATGAAGCTTTCTTT. The full variable domain, completed using reference TRBV18 and TRBJ1-1, is NAGVMQNPRHLVRRRGQEARLRCSPMKGHSHVYWYRQLPEEGLKFMVYLQKENIIDESGMPKERFSAEFPKEGPSILRIQQVVRGDSAAYFCASSLGTAGEDEAFFGQGTRLTVV.

The chain uses TRBV18 and TRBJ1-5, with 10 bases that match TRBD1. The CDR3 spans 19 residues. V trimming: 0 bases; J trimming: 6 bases; junction bases outside the gene matches: 14. Germline-derived CDR1 and CDR2 are KGHSH and LQKENI. CDR3: CASSPPGSRQGAYRQPQHF. The CDR3 DNA sequence: TGTGCCAGCTCACCACCCGGCTCGCGACAGGGGGCATACCGTCAGCCCCAGCATTTT.

The V call is TRBV4-2, the J call TRBJ2-1, with 9 bases aligning to TRBD2. The CDR3 consists of 14 residues. Germline assignment: CDR1 LGHNA and CDR2 YNFKEQ. Unmatched junction bases numbered 8, after V lost 8 bases and J lost 6 bases. The CDR3, as DNA: TGTGCCAGCGGGGCGGGAGGGGAAGGCAATGAGCAGTTCTTC. Its protein is CASGAGGEGNEQFF.

The chain uses TRBV6-4 and TRBJ1-2; D is perhaps TRBD1 (6 bases). V was clipped by 2 bases and J by 4 bases, with 11 bases between them. The CDR3 extends over 14 amino acids. Germline V CDR1 and CDR2: MRHNA, SNTAGT. The CDR3 nucleotides are TGTGCCAGCAGTGACACAGGGTGGGGCTATGGCTACACCTTC. Protein product: CASSDTGWGYGYTF.

This clone has a single count. This chain connects TRBV28 to TRBJ2-1; maybe TRBD2 (5 bases). CDR3 length: 14 residues. The germline CDR1 and CDR2 sequences are MDHEN and SYDVKM. Trimming removed 3 bases at V and 9 bases at J, with 15 bases between. CDR3 region: CASSLTRGRVEQFF. The CDR3 DNA reads TGTGCCAGCAGTTTGACGCGAGGGCGGGTTGAGCAGTTCTTC.

This chain links TRBV5-1 with TRBJ2-7; TRBD1 matches 10 bases. CDR3 length: 15 amino acids. Germline CDR1 is SGHRS and CDR2 is YFSETQ. V shed 6 bases, J shed 1 base, and the junction held 7 bases outside the gene matches. The CDR3 loop is CASNPGQGFSYEQYF. The CDR3 DNA reads as TGCGCCAGCAACCCGGGACAGGGGTTTTCCTACGAGCAGTACTTC.

This chain joins TRBV7-2 and TRBJ2-7; D remains ambiguous. This CDR3 spans 13 amino acids. Between the trimmed V and J ends, which lost 1 base and 5 bases, there was a span of 9 bases. Germline V gene sequence: CDR1 SGHTA, CDR2 FQGNSA. The CDR3 sequence: CASSLDRSDEQYF. The CDR3 DNA sequence: TGTGCCAGCAGCTTAGATCGGTCCGACGAGCAGTACTTC.

Here the CDR3 DNA reads TGTGCCAGTAGTAGGAACAGGGGAACTAATGAAAAACTGTTTTTT. Protein product: CASSRNRGTNEKLFF. The V call is TRBV19, the J call TRBJ1-4; 7 bases agree with TRBD1. The length of the CDR3 is 15 residues. Germline V gene lookup returns CDR1 LNHDA and CDR2 SQIVND (reference sequence). V lost 4 bases and J lost 1; bases outside the gene matches: 3.

This sequence joins TRBV14 and TRBJ1-1; TRBD1 matches 7 bases. The CDR3 contains 15 residues. Looked up from germline, CDR1 is SGHDN and CDR2 is FVKESK. J lost 7 bases, V lost 0 bases, and 8 bases had no gene match. The CDR3 loop is CASSQDLLQGIEAFF. CDR3 DNA sequence: TGTGCCAGCAGCCAAGATCTCCTACAGGGGATTGAAGCTTTCTTT.

The chain carries TRBV6-5 and TRBJ1-2; D is unresolved. Deletions cut 4 bases from V and 4 bases from J, with 7 bases between. Looked up from germline, CDR1 is MNHEY and CDR2 is SVGAGI. This CDR3 is built from 12 residues. The CDR3 DNA reads TGTGCCAGCAGTTCGTTTCCCTATGGCTACACCTTC. Amino acid sequence: CASSSFPYGYTF.

This chain connects TRBV25-1 to TRBJ1-2, with no clear D. V lost 3 bases and J 4 bases, leaving 9 bases between the germline ends. The CDR3 loop spans 13 amino acids. From germline, CDR1 is MGHDK and CDR2 SYGVNS. The CDR3 loop is CASSDSSIYGYTF. The CDR3 DNA reads as TGTGCCAGCAGTGATTCGTCTATCTATGGCTACACCTTC.

This chain uses TRBV10-3 with TRBJ2-7; maybe TRBD2 (6 bases). Per germline, CDR1 ENHRY and CDR2 SYGVKD. This CDR3 spans 14 amino acids. Deletions cut 2 bases from V and 3 bases from J, with 11 bases between. In nucleotides, the CDR3 is TGTGCCATCAGTGAGCCGACTAGTCTCTACGAGCAGTACTTC. It translates to CAISEPTSLYEQYF.

This clone came up a few times. The rearrangement joins TRBV7-9 to TRBJ1-4; 8 nucleotides align to TRBD1. Trimming at V came to 5 bases and at J to 3 bases, leaving 5 bases not matched to a gene. Per germline, CDR1 SEHNR and CDR2 FQNEAQ (reference sequence). CDR3 length: 15 amino acids. CDR3 in amino acids: CASSKYRGANEKLFF. The DNA of the CDR3 is TGTGCCAGCAGCAAATACAGGGGGGCTAATGAAAAACTGTTTTTT. Full variable domain (rest looked up from reference TRBV7-9 and TRBJ1-4): DTGVSQNPRHKITKRGQNVTFRCDPISEHNRLYWYRQTLGQGPEFLTYFQNEAQLEKSRLLSDRFSAERPKGSFSTLEIQRTEQGDSAMYLCASSKYRGANEKLFFGSGTQLSVL.